The clone carrying this T cell receptor (beta chain) showed up just once. The length of the CDR3 is 14 residues. Looked up from germline, CDR1 is SGHDT and CDR2 is YYEEEE. V shed 0 bases and J shed 7 bases, with 11 bases lying between them. The sample belongs to a study of T cells in Graves' hyperthyroidism and ophthalmopathy. About the study: The initial diagnosis was the point when peripheral blood was collected, ahead of any treatment.

Disease duration was under 3 months in the ophthalmopathy patients, who also had a Clinical Activity Score of at least 3 and a NOSPECS grade of at least 4. Uncontrolled infection, other autoimmune disease, pregnancy or lactation disqualified patients from enrolment. Fresh peripheral blood, about 10 ml of it, supplied the PBMCs. Amplified TCR beta CDR3 regions derived from RNA transcripts. HTBI primers were employed in a first-round RT-PCR of the TCR CDR3. TCRdb reanalysed the multiplex PCR reads using MiXCR and keeps one entry per CDR3 protein. The table shows about half a million distinct CDR3 sequences, with less than 25% occurring only once.

V gene TRBV5-6 combines with J gene TRBJ2-1, with D perhaps matching TRBD2 (5 bases). Sequenced sample: blood. The source is a woman in her sixties or seventies with Graves' ophthalmopathy. The CDR3 loop is CASSLGTVWNEQFF. The CDR3 coding sequence is TGTGCCAGCAGCTTGGGGACTGTCTGGAATGAGCAGTTCTTC.